This T cell receptor (beta chain) was sequenced for a study of blood T cell repertoires in COVID-19 (dated by TCRdb to the early 2020s). In terms of the full investigation: Samples from collaborators originated in the United States, Italy and Spain and spanned both the acute and convalescent phases of COVID-19. The material from the prospective study consisted of cDNA or gDNA derived from T cells, B-cell-depleted T cells, or PBMCs. Subjects who had been exposed to COVID-19, were actively infected with it, or had recovered from it provided the deeply sampled blood TCRbeta repertoires that made up the dataset. A freely available public database, intended as a resource for researchers studying the immune response to SARS-CoV-2, is where the repertoires were released. Samples were obtained from the ongoing ImmuneRACE study (first 160 participants) and from some 1,300 subjects provided by 6 global collaborators. Sample metadata almost always included a de-identified subject ID, COVID-19 status, age in years and sex. Where available, HLA class I and class II types were taken from metadata supplied by the sample provider and were not determined by assay-based typing. Broader findings and caveats from the paper: How much clinical and demographic metadata was included differed by source and by participant, and the metadata was provided uncurated.

Collaborating institutions collected whole blood in K2EDTA tubes following their own protocols. For TCRbeta analysis, collaborators shipped samples as frozen whole blood, isolated PBMCs, or DNA extracted from either of those sample types. This clone has a single count. This clone's antigen is unknown. No much larger clone exists at a distance of one base, and base qualities are not known. The immunoSEQ Assay, a bias-controlled multiplex PCR, was used to amplify TCRbeta CDR3 regions from genomic DNA. As for the authors' bioinformatics: Nucleated cell counts per sample were estimated from amplification of reference gene primers within the assay. To quantify the absolute abundance of each unique TCRbeta CDR3 rearrangement, sequence reads were collapsed and filtered. For each sample, productive Simpson clonality was calculated as the square root of Simpson's diversity index over productive rearrangements. Drawn from immuneACCESS, this table holds only the in-frame rearrangements with V and J called that TCRdb kept. Clones are partly lost; checked studies trace under half to an unresolved V gene and leave the rest unexplained. The V and J calls and clone size are taken from that table; D and trimming were inferred from the DNA. This sample lists about 220,000 clones; approximately 82% were detected once. The ten largest account for about 3.9% of the sample.

This TCR was sampled from a woman older than 75 with acute or convalescent COVID-19. Source material: peripheral blood.

The DNA is TGTGCCAGCAGAGGGGGACAGGGGTCAGAGACCCAGTACTTC. This translates into CASRGGQGSETQYF. In this chain, TRBV11-3 is recombined with TRBJ2-5, with 10 middle bases fitting TRBD1. Clipping removes 6 bases from V and 4 bases from J, with 5 as the unmatched junction base count. Reading from cysteine to phenylalanine, the CDR3 counts 14 amino acids. The retained sequence is limited to the CDR3, 42 bases, with the frame set at the first base. CDR1 and CDR2 were assigned from the germline V gene as SGHNT and YENEEA.